This T cell receptor (beta chain) emerged from a study of T cell responses to AZD1222 COVID-19 vaccine. Germline V lookup: CDR1 MNHEY, CDR2 SVGAGI. The length of the CDR3 is 14 residues. As regards this clone: The junction shows a germline mismatch at one end, possibly a read error.

Sequencing was performed with immunoSEQ multiplex PCR; in TCRdb, only in-frame clones are kept and a portion is missing. The data show about 88,000 clones, 89% seen once. The clonotype comes from an adult in good health. The rearrangement joins TRBV6-5 to TRBJ2-5, with D perhaps TRBD2 (5 bases). The input for sequencing was peripheral blood, taken on day 0 of AZD1222 vaccination. DNA of the CDR3: TGTGCCAGCAGTTACTCGATGATTTTTAGGGAGAGCCACTTC. Translating it yields CASSYSMIFRESHF.